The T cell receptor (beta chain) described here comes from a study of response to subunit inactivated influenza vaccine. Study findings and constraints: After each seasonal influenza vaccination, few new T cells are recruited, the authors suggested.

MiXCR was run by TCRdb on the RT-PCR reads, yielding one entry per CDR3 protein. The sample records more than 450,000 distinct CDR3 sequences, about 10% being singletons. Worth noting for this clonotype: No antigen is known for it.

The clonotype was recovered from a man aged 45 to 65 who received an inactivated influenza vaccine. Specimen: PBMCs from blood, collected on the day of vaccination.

DNA for the CDR3: TGTGCCAGCAGCATTGACTTACTGAACACTGAAGCTTTCTTT. This codes for CASSIDLLNTEAFF. The chain couples TRBV5-5 to TRBJ1-1; D gene ambiguous. Germline V lookup: CDR1 SGHKS, CDR2 YYEKEE (reference sequence). CDR3 length equals 14 residues. Between the trimmed V and J ends, which lost 4 bases and 0 bases, there was a span of 10 bases.